A single sample gave rise to the 7 T cell receptor beta chains below, sequenced in a study of T cell changes during pregnancy in multiple sclerosis. Sequencing was performed with immunoSEQ multiplex PCR; in TCRdb, only in-frame clones are kept and a portion is missing. The sample lists tens of thousands of clones, roughly 86% occurring once. This material consisted of peripheral blood, taken in the first trimester of pregnancy. All receptors come from a female donor with multiple sclerosis, enrolled in a pregnancy study.

The genes are TRBV19 and TRBJ2-7; 10 bases map to TRBD2. The CDR3 consists of 13 residues. Per the germline V gene, CDR1 is LNHDA and CDR2 is SQIVND (reference sequence). V lost 5 bases, J lost 5 bases, and 3 bases stayed unmatched. The CDR3, as DNA: TGTGCCAGTAGTTTGGGACTAGCGAACGAGCAGTACTTC. Translating gives CASSLGLANEQYF. The entire variable domain, with the rest obtained from reference TRBV19 and TRBJ2-7, is as follows: DGGITQSPKYLFRKEGQNVTLSCEQNLNHDAMYWYRQDPGQGLRLIYYSQIVNDFQKGDIAEGYSVSREKKESFPLTVTSAQKNPTAFYLCASSLGLANEQYFGPGTRLTVT.

This clone has a single count. The rearrangement uses TRBV5-1 and TRBJ2-7; the match to TRBD2 covers 12 bases. The V and J ends lost 1 base and 4 bases, in that order; junction bases with no gene match: 6. The CDR3 consists of 16 residues. The germline V gene has CDR1 SGHRS and CDR2 YFSETQ. This CDR3 is CASSLNGLAGKYEQYF. The CDR3 nucleotides read TGCGCCAGCAGCTTGAACGGACTAGCGGGAAAGTACGAGCAGTACTTC.

V and J are TRBV19 and TRBJ1-5; D possibly corresponds to TRBD1 (6 bases). The CDR3 totals 13 residues. V lost 7 bases, J lost 7 bases, and 14 bases lay in between. The germline CDR1 and CDR2 sequences are LNHDA and SQIVND (reference sequence). The CDR3 protein is CASTGVEGQPQHF. DNA of the CDR3: TGTGCCAGTACAGGGGTCGAGGGCCAGCCCCAGCATTTT.

This chain uses TRBV4-3 with TRBJ2-1; D is possibly TRBD1 (6 bases). The CDR3 totals 15 residues. Deletions cut 0 bases from V and 4 bases from J, with 10 bases between. CDR1 LGHNA and CDR2 YSLEER come from the germline V gene. The DNA for the CDR3 is TGCGCCAGCAGCCAAGATCGGACAGATTACAATGAGCAGTTCTTC. Its translation: CASSQDRTDYNEQFF.

The genes are TRBV6-1 and TRBJ2-3; 7 positions agree with TRBD1. The CDR3 is 16 amino acids. Losses at the gene ends were 2 bases for V and 4 bases for J; bases not matched to a gene: 9. Germline assignment: CDR1 MNHNS and CDR2 SASEGT. CDR3 protein: CASSEYRGIGADTQYF. In DNA, the CDR3 is TGTGCCAGCAGTGAATACAGGGGTATTGGGGCAGATACGCAGTATTTT.

The rearrangement uses TRBV13 and TRBJ2-3; the D gene is possibly TRBD2 (5 bases). Germline CDR1 is PRHDT and CDR2 is FYEKMQ (reference sequence). The CDR3 extends over 16 amino acids. Between the trimmed V and J ends, which lost 0 bases and 0 bases, there was a span of 10 bases. The CDR3, as DNA: TGTGCCAGCAGCTTAGGCGTAGGACTGAGCACAGATACGCAGTATTTT. Its protein is CASSLGVGLSTDTQYF.

V and J are TRBV19 and TRBJ2-2; 12 nucleotides agree with TRBD2. The CDR3 is 16 amino acids. J lost 8 bases, V lost 4 bases, and 8 bases had no gene match. Germline CDR1 is LNHDA and CDR2 is SQIVND (reference sequence). CDR3 protein: CASSTGLAGITGELFF. CDR3 DNA sequence: TGTGCCAGTAGTACCGGACTAGCGGGAATAACGGGGGAGCTGTTTTTT.